The 3 T cell receptor beta chains below come from one sample, sequenced in a study of blood T cells in healthy people across ages. Primers used in a second PCR of about 6 to 11 cycles were a sample-barcoded 5' primer and a J-beta primer mix. TCRdb re-called the 5' RACE reads with MiXCR, one entry per CDR3 protein. The sample holds about 580,000 distinct CDR3 sequences, 47% seen once. Material: blood. Receptor source: a man of 80 years or more in good health.

The chain combines TRBV20-1 with TRBJ1-2, with a tentative D call TRBD1 (6 bases). Germline V lookup: CDR1 DFQATT, CDR2 SNEGSKA (reference sequence). The CDR3 is made up of 14 amino acids. The V and J ends lost 1 base and 8 bases respectively, with 17 bases between them. CDR3: CSARATGGARGYTF. The CDR3 bases are TGCAGTGCTAGAGCTACTGGGGGGGCGAGAGGCTACACCTTC.

This clonotype came up a few times. V usage is TRBV29-1 and J usage is TRBJ2-5; unclear D gene. Germline V lookup: CDR1 SQVTM, CDR2 ANQGSEA. V shed 6 bases and J shed 5 bases, with 13 bases lying between them. The CDR3 is made up of 12 amino acids. The CDR3 DNA reads as TGCAGCGTGCAAGGTGGTCCGGAGACCCAGTACTTC. Amino acid sequence: CSVQGGPETQYF.

The chain employs TRBV5-1 and TRBJ2-5; TRBD2 aligns across 14 bases. Gene TRBJ2-7 matches the end of the DNA better, so the J call may be wrong. Germline lookup yields CDR1 SGHRS and CDR2 YFSETQ. The CDR3 runs to 18 residues. In DNA form, the CDR3 reads TGCGCCAGCAGCTTGAGGTCGGGACTAGCGGGAGCTCACTACGAGCAGTACTTC. It specifies CASSLRSGLAGAHYEQYF.